Below are 5 T cell receptor beta chains sequenced from a single sample in a study of shared clonotypes between healthy human individuals. Sequenced by immunoSEQ multiplex PCR; TCRdb stores in-frame clones only, minus some. This table has 950,000 to 1,100,000 clones, more than 75% appearing once. Sequencing input: memory CD4+ T cells from PBMCs. The subset was: CD45RA-negative fraction. These receptors were obtained from a man between 18 and 35 years old in good health. Some clones in this sample may be carry-over from other donors' samples.

The rearrangement links TRBV5-1 to TRBJ1-1, with 10 bases fitting TRBD1. Germline V CDR1 and CDR2: SGHRS, YFSETQ. The CDR3 extends over 16 amino acids. V trimming: 2 bases; J trimming: 3 bases; junction bases outside the gene matches: 7. CDR3 in amino acids: CASSFGTGAEDTEAFF. The CDR3 bases are TGCGCCAGCAGCTTCGGGACAGGGGCGGAGGACACTGAAGCTTTCTTT.

The chain couples TRBV2 to TRBJ1-2, with no clear D. The germline gives CDR1 SNHLY, CDR2 FYNNEI. The CDR3 runs 13 residues. The V gene lost 5 bases and the J gene lost 3 bases, with 10 bases spanning the gap. The CDR3 region is CASSLLGDYGYTF. In DNA, the CDR3 is TGTGCCAGCAGTCTGCTGGGAGACTATGGCTACACCTTC.

J is TRBJ1-1 and V is TRBV11-2, with TRBD1 as a possible D gene (5 bases). The CDR3 is made up of 15 amino acids. The germline gives CDR1 SGHAT, CDR2 FQNNGV. The germline V and J ends were trimmed by 5 bases and 4 bases, with 17 bases remaining between them. The CDR3 DNA reads TGTGCCAGCAGCCCTCCCGGGGCGAGGAGCACTGAAGCTTTCTTT. It is translated as CASSPPGARSTEAFF.

The genes are TRBV27 and TRBJ2-7; TRBD1 might be the D (6 bases). In germline, CDR1 is MNHEY, CDR2 SMNVEV (reference sequence). This CDR3 is 17 amino acids long. The V end was cut by 4 bases, the J end by 0 bases, with 19 bases between. CDR3 sequence (DNA): TGTGCCAGCAGTTGGGACATCCCGGCAGTGGGCTCCTACGAGCAGTACTTC. Translating gives CASSWDIPAVGSYEQYF.

The J gene is TRBJ2-7, the V gene TRBV7-2, with 9 bases lining up with TRBD2. V shed 4 bases and J 0 bases; nucleotides not matched to a gene: 4. Germline CDR1 reads SGHTA; CDR2 reads FQGNSA. This CDR3 comprises 15 residues. CDR3 sequence: CASSSTSGSSYEQYF. CDR3 nucleotides: TGTGCCAGCAGCTCGACTAGCGGAAGCTCCTACGAGCAGTACTTC.